This entry is about one T cell receptor beta chain. The germline gene is not matched at one end of the junction; a read error may be the cause. MiXCR, run by TCRdb on the 5' RACE reads, gives a single entry per CDR3 protein. The sample includes about 520,000 distinct CDR3 sequences, around 20% of them seen just once. The sample is drawn from a study of identical twins. Germline V lookup: CDR1 MNHEY, CDR2 SVGEGT. The CDR3 sequence is 19 residues long. These data are also associated with another study on T cells expressing NK-cell markers. That source adds: TCR beta repertoires came from sorted CD3+CD56+NKG2C+, CD3+CD56+NKG2C- and CD3+CD56-NKG2C+ T cells.

V and J are TRBV6-2 or TRBV6-3 and TRBJ2-2, with TRBD2 matching over 7 bases. Sequencing input: CD4+ T cells sorted from blood. The sequence was obtained from a young woman in good health. This CDR3 is CAGSPLSSGPLANTGELFF. The CDR3 bases are TGTGCCGGCAGCCCCCTGTCTAGCGGACCCCTCGCGAACACCGGGGAGCTGTTTTTT.